This TCR beta chain was sequenced during a study of blood T cell repertoires in COVID-19. Turning to the study itself: COVID-19 samples from acute and convalescent phases originated in the United States, Italy and Spain. Sample material is recorded as cDNA or gDNA derived from T cells, B-cell-depleted T cells, or PBMCs.

Trimming shortened V by 2 bases and J by 6 bases, and 7 bases separated the two germline ends. The CDR3 spans 13 residues. TCRdb's copy holds only in-frame clones and misses some; the assay was immunoSEQ multiplex PCR. The repertoire holds 85,000 to 120,000 clones, with roughly 82% as singletons. The material sequenced was peripheral blood. This clonotype originated in a human donor in a cohort sampled during active COVID-19. The chain employs TRBV12-3 or TRBV12-4 and TRBJ2-2; D is unresolved. CDR3 coding DNA: TGTGCCAGCAGTTTATTTTCCTCCGGGGAGCTGTTTTTT. This codes for CASSLFSSGELFF.